Listed below are T cell receptor beta chains from one sample, sequenced in a study of blood T cell repertoires in COVID-19. The data were produced by immunoSEQ multiplex PCR, yet TCRdb's version contains in-frame clones alone and is incomplete. This table holds about 190,000 clones, roughly four fifths found once. The sample was peripheral blood. The receptors were sampled from a woman in her twenties or thirties with acute or convalescent COVID-19. CDR3s include the opening cysteine and the closing phenylalanine or tryptophan. D genes are given only for firm matches. Clone size is not always given. Where it is, it says once, few, many or a class for expanded clones.

CDR3 DNA: TGTGCCAGCAGCTTAGTTGACAGGACGAACACCGGGGAGCTGTTTTTT
CDR3 protein: CASSLVDRTNTGELFF
CDR3 length: 16
J gene: TRBJ2-2
D gene: .
V gene: TRBV7-6
clone size: .

CDR3 DNA: TGTGCCAGCAGTGTAACTTGGAGCTCCTACGAGCAGTACTTC
CDR3 protein: CASSVTWSSYEQYF
CDR3 length: 14
J gene: TRBJ2-7
D gene: .
V gene: TRBV28
clone size: .

CDR3 DNA: TGCGCCAGCAGCTTGGGTGCGGGCGATGAGCAGTTCTTC
CDR3 protein: CASSLGAGDEQFF
CDR3 length: 13
J gene: TRBJ2-1
D gene: .
V gene: TRBV5-1
clone size: .

CDR3 DNA: TGTGCCAGCAGTCGTGGCGGGGCCCACACCGGGGAGCTGTTTTTT
CDR3 protein: CASSRGGAHTGELFF
CDR3 length: 15
J gene: TRBJ2-2
D gene: .
V gene: TRBV7-9
clone size: .

CDR3 DNA: TGTGCCAGCAGCCTGGGGGCAGTATCCTACAATGAGCAGTTCTTC
CDR3 protein: CASSLGAVSYNEQFF
CDR3 length: 15
J gene: TRBJ2-1
D gene: .
V gene: TRBV11-2
clone size: .

CDR3 DNA: TGCGCCAGCAGCTTGGACCAGGGGCTCTCTAATTCACCCCTCCACTTT
CDR3 protein: CASSLDQGLSNSPLHF
CDR3 length: 16
J gene: TRBJ1-6
D gene: .
V gene: TRBV5-1
clone size: .

CDR3 DNA: TGTGCCAGCAGTCACCGACAGGGTCTCGGTCACACCGGGGAGCTGTTTTTT
CDR3 protein: CASSHRQGLGHTGELFF
CDR3 length: 17
J gene: TRBJ2-2
D gene: TRBD1
V gene: TRBV7-9
clone size: .

CDR3 DNA: TGTGCCAGCAGCGCACTTCAGGGGCGCACGGGCACAGATACGCAGTATTTT
CDR3 protein: CASSALQGRTGTDTQYF
CDR3 length: 17
J gene: TRBJ2-3
D gene: .
V gene: TRBV7-2
clone size: .

CDR3 DNA: TGTGCCAGCAGTGAAAGCCCCGGAGGCTCCTACAATGAGCAGTTCTTC
CDR3 protein: CASSESPGGSYNEQFF
CDR3 length: 16
J gene: TRBJ2-1
D gene: .
V gene: TRBV25-1
clone size: .

CDR3 DNA: TGTGCCAGCAGCGAAGCGACTAGCAATCAGCCCCAGCATTTT
CDR3 protein: CASSEATSNQPQHF
CDR3 length: 14
J gene: TRBJ1-5
D gene: .
V gene: TRBV7-8
clone size: .

CDR3 DNA: TGCGCCAGCAGCTTGGCCGGGTTCGGTGAAAAACTGTTTTTT
CDR3 protein: CASSLAGFGEKLFF
CDR3 length: 14
J gene: TRBJ1-4
D gene: .
V gene: TRBV5-1
clone size: .

CDR3 DNA: TGTGCCAGCAGCCAGGCCGGGACATGGCGGATTTTT
CDR3 protein: CASSQAGTWRIF
CDR3 length: 12
J gene: TRBJ1-4
D gene: .
V gene: TRBV12-3/TRBV12-4
clone size: few

CDR3 DNA: TGTGCCAGTAGCCCGACAGACAGGGGGCATAGGAACACTGAAGCTTTCTTT
CDR3 protein: CASSPTDRGHRNTEAFF
CDR3 length: 17
J gene: TRBJ1-1
D gene: TRBD1
V gene: TRBV19
clone size: .

CDR3 DNA: TGTGCCAGTAGTATAGGTCAGGGGGCGTGGGATGAGCAGTTCTTC
CDR3 protein: CASSIGQGAWDEQFF
CDR3 length: 15
J gene: TRBJ2-1
D gene: TRBD1
V gene: TRBV19
clone size: .

CDR3 DNA: TGTGCCAGCAGGGTACAGGGAGTCTCCTACAATGAGCAGTTCTTC
CDR3 protein: CASRVQGVSYNEQFF
CDR3 length: 15
J gene: TRBJ2-1
D gene: .
V gene: TRBV6-5
clone size: .

CDR3 DNA: TGTGCCTGGATACCCCATGACAGGGACGAGCAGTACTTC
CDR3 protein: CAWIPHDRDEQYF
CDR3 length: 13
J gene: TRBJ2-7
D gene: TRBD1
V gene: TRBV30
clone size: .

CDR3 DNA: TGTGCCAGCAGCTTGGGGACAGTGTCCTACGAGCAGTACTTC
CDR3 protein: CASSLGTVSYEQYF
CDR3 length: 14
J gene: TRBJ2-7
D gene: TRBD1
V gene: TRBV7-8
clone size: .

CDR3 DNA: TGTGCCAGTAGTATCGGGACAGGTCAAGAGACCCAGTACTTC
CDR3 protein: CASSIGTGQETQYF
CDR3 length: 14
J gene: TRBJ2-5
D gene: TRBD1
V gene: TRBV19
clone size: .

CDR3 DNA: TGTGCCAGCAGCCCAGAGACAGGGTTGGGATCCTACGAGCAGTACTTC
CDR3 protein: CASSPETGLGSYEQYF
CDR3 length: 16
J gene: TRBJ2-7
D gene: TRBD1
V gene: TRBV28
clone size: .

CDR3 DNA: TGTGCCAGCAGCTTCGCCCCTGGACTCTTCTACGAGCAGTACTTC
CDR3 protein: CASSFAPGLFYEQYF
CDR3 length: 15
J gene: TRBJ2-7
D gene: .
V gene: TRBV7-2
clone size: .

CDR3 DNA: TGTGCCAGCAGCAGGACAGGGGGCAACACCGGGGAGCTGTTTTTT
CDR3 protein: CASSRTGGNTGELFF
CDR3 length: 15
J gene: TRBJ2-2
D gene: TRBD1
V gene: TRBV9
clone size: few

CDR3 DNA: TGTGCCAGCAGTTCTGGGGGCGGCGGGGAGCTGTTTTTT
CDR3 protein: CASSSGGGGELFF
CDR3 length: 13
J gene: TRBJ2-2
D gene: .
V gene: TRBV6-5
clone size: few

CDR3 DNA: TGTGCCAGCAGCTCATACGAGCAGTACTTC
CDR3 protein: CASSSYEQYF
CDR3 length: 10
J gene: TRBJ2-7
D gene: .
V gene: TRBV5-8
clone size: .

CDR3 DNA: TGTGCCAGTAGTATAACGGGACAGGGTAGCGCTCAGTACTTC
CDR3 protein: CASSITGQGSAQYF
CDR3 length: 14
J gene: TRBJ2-7
D gene: TRBD1
V gene: TRBV19
clone size: .